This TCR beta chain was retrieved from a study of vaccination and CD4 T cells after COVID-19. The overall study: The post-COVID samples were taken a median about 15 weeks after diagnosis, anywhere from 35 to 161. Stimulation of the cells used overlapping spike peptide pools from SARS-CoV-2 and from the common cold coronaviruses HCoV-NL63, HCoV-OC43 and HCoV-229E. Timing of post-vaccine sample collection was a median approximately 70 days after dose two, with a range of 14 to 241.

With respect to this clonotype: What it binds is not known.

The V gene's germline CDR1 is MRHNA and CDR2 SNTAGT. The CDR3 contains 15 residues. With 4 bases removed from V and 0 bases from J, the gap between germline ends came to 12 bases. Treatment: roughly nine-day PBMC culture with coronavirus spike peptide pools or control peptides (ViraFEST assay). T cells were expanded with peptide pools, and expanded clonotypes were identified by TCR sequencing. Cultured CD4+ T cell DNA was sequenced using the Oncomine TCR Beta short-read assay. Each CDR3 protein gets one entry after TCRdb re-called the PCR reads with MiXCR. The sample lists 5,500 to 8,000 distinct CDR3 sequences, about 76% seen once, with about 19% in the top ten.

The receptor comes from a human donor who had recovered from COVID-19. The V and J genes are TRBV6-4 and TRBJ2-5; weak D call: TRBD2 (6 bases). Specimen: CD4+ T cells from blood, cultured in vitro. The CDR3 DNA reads TGTGCCAGCAGTGCACCTTGGGGGGACCAAGAGACCCAGTACTTC. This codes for CASSAPWGDQETQYF.